Sequencing of this T cell receptor beta chain was carried out in a study of cytomegalovirus exposure and HLA in healthy donors. Findings of the study overall: In the analysis, some V segments, TRBV6-2 and TRBV6-3 included, were excluded as indistinguishable. Most subjects' HLA-A and HLA-B alleles were reportedly predicted from TCR beta sequences. In vitro testing confirmed a few CMV-associated chains as specific for CMV antigens.

Turning to this clone: Its target is unknown.

Whereas donors were nominally healthy upon sampling, unrecorded immune exposures were probable. The CDR3 length is 15 residues. The germline CDR1 and CDR2 sequences are SEHNR and FQNEAQ (reference sequence). After removal of 5 bases from V and 6 bases from J, the junction contained 12 bases not matched to a gene. The PCR used 60 Vbeta and 13 Jbeta primers. TCRdb's copy holds only in-frame clones and misses some; the assay was immunoSEQ multiplex PCR. The sample has 75,000 to 100,000 clones; over 65% are singletons. The sequence was collected from a man between 60 and 75 years old in good health and CMV-seropositive. This chain uses TRBV7-9 with TRBJ2-7, with 8 nucleotides matching TRBD1. The specimen sequenced was PBMCs. The CDR3 nucleotides are TGTGCCAGCAGCGCCCCCGGTAGACAGGGGCCCGAGCAGTACTTC. This gives the protein CASSAPGRQGPEQYF. Looking up the rest from reference TRBV7-9 and TRBJ2-7 gives the full variable domain: DTGVSQNPRHKITKRGQNVTFRCDPISEHNRLYWYRQTLGQGPEFLTYFQNEAQLEKSRLLSDRFSAERPKGSFSTLEIQRTEQGDSAMYLCASSAPGRQGPEQYFGPGTRLTVT.